A selection of T cell receptor beta chains follows, all from one sample in a study of response to subunit inactivated influenza vaccine. One entry per CDR3 protein results from TCRdb running MiXCR on the RT-PCR reads. This sample has about 780,000 distinct CDR3 sequences, with about a fifth found just once. The sequenced sample was PBMCs from blood, obtained around 5 days after vaccination. Receptors originate from a man aged 50 to 59 who received an inactivated influenza vaccine. Each CDR3 is given with its conserved first and last residue. The order of the fields is clone size, D gene, J gene, V gene, CDR3 protein, CDR3 DNA. D genes are given only for firm matches. Where a row states a size, it is once, few, many or the class of an expanded clone; other rows omit it.

size: .
D: .
J: TRBJ1-1
V: TRBV6-5
CDR3: CASSYGVGAGEAFF
DNA: TGTGCCAGCAGTTACGGTGTGGGCGCGGGTGAAGCTTTCTTT

size: few
D: TRBD1
J: TRBJ2-4
V: TRBV9
CDR3: CASSKGAVENIQYF
DNA: TGTGCCAGCAGCAAGGGGGCGGTCGAAAACATTCAGTACTTC

size: .
D: TRBD2
J: TRBJ2-1
V: TRBV6-6
CDR3: CASTAGEYNEQFF
DNA: TGTGCCAGCACAGCGGGGGAATACAATGAGCAGTTCTTC

size: many
D: TRBD2
J: TRBJ2-3
V: TRBV29-1
CDR3: CSVRGTSTRTDTQYF
DNA: TGCAGCGTACGCGGGACTAGCACAAGGACAGATACGCAGTATTTT

size: .
D: TRBD2
J: TRBJ2-1
V: TRBV15
CDR3: CATSRGLAGGGEQFF
DNA: TGTGCCACCAGCAGGGGACTAGCGGGAGGGGGGGAGCAGTTCTTC

size: many
D: .
J: TRBJ2-7
V: TRBV12-3/TRBV12-4
CDR3: CASSFTGRGEQYF
DNA: TGTGCCAGCAGTTTTACAGGGCGTGGAGAGCAGTACTTC

size: few
D: .
J: TRBJ2-7
V: TRBV27
CDR3: CASSSLANYEQYF
DNA: TGTGCCAGCAGTTCGCTCGCAAACTACGAGCAGTACTTC

size: .
D: .
J: TRBJ2-3
V: TRBV7-2
CDR3: CASSSPMGTDTQYF
DNA: TGTGCCAGCAGCTCGCCAATGGGCACAGATACGCAGTATTTT

size: few
D: .
J: TRBJ1-2
V: TRBV7-2
CDR3: CASSPGRTDTNYGYTF
DNA: TGTGCCAGCAGCCCCGGCCGCACGGACACTAACTATGGCTACACCTTC

size: once
D: TRBD2
J: TRBJ2-7
V: TRBV7-2
CDR3: CASSLGASGGTYEQYF
DNA: TGTGCCAGCAGCTTAGGGGCTAGCGGGGGAACCTACGAGCAGTACTTC

size: .
D: TRBD1
J: TRBJ2-1
V: TRBV24-1
CDR3: CATSDLDRENEQFF
DNA: TGTGCCACCAGTGATTTGGACAGGGAGAATGAGCAGTTCTTC

size: many
D: .
J: TRBJ1-1
V: TRBV29-1
CDR3: CSALGQHTEAFF
DNA: TGCAGCGCCCTAGGACAGCACACTGAAGCTTTCTTT

size: .
D: .
J: TRBJ2-5
V: TRBV9
CDR3: CASSVGERVDQETQYF
DNA: TGTGCCAGCAGCGTAGGGGAGCGGGTAGACCAAGAGACCCAGTACTTC

size: few
D: .
J: TRBJ1-2
V: TRBV10-3
CDR3: CAIRGDGYTF
DNA: TGTGCCATCAGGGGCGATGGCTACACCTTC

size: .
D: .
J: TRBJ2-2
V: TRBV24-1
CDR3: CATSTRVNTGELFF
DNA: TGTGCCACCAGTACCAGGGTCAACACCGGGGAGCTGTTTTTT

size: .
D: TRBD1
J: TRBJ2-5
V: TRBV7-2
CDR3: CASRNPGTGIETQYF
DNA: TGTGCCAGCAGAAATCCCGGGACAGGGATAGAGACCCAGTACTTC

size: .
D: .
J: TRBJ2-1
V: TRBV20-1
CDR3: CSASGPGGSSNEQFF
DNA: TGCAGTGCTAGTGGCCCCGGTGGGAGTTCCAATGAGCAGTTCTTC

size: many
D: .
J: TRBJ2-4
V: TRBV5-1
CDR3: CASSPAALAKNIQYF
DNA: TGCGCCAGCAGCCCGGCCGCATTAGCCAAAAACATTCAGTACTTC